Given below is one T cell receptor beta chain in context. V trimming: 2 bases; J trimming: 0 bases; junction bases outside the gene matches: 4. There are 15 residues in the CDR3. Germline V gene lookup returns CDR1 MNHNS and CDR2 SASEGT. The data derive from a study of CD8+ T cells in alopecia areata. Study-level background: Tofacitinib was given for 6 to 18 months, then stopped for 6 months.

RNA extraction was followed by reverse transcription into cDNA, which acted as the sequencing template. TCRdb's copy holds only in-frame clones and misses some; the assay was immunoSEQ multiplex PCR. Of about 140,000 clones listed, 85% to 90% are singletons. Documented treatment: oral pan-JAK inhibitor, 5-10 mg twice daily. Lesional scalp punch biopsies and peripheral blood came from alopecia areata patients. The chain carries TRBV6-1 and TRBJ2-7, with TRBD2 identical over 7 bases. This receptor was identified in a human donor with alopecia areata. The specimen comprised CD8+ T cells sorted from blood, sampled at week 4, from a patient treated with tofacitinib. The CDR3 nucleotides read TGTGCCAGCAGTGAATGGGCGGGAGACTCCTACGAGCAGTACTTC. As protein: CASSEWAGDSYEQYF.